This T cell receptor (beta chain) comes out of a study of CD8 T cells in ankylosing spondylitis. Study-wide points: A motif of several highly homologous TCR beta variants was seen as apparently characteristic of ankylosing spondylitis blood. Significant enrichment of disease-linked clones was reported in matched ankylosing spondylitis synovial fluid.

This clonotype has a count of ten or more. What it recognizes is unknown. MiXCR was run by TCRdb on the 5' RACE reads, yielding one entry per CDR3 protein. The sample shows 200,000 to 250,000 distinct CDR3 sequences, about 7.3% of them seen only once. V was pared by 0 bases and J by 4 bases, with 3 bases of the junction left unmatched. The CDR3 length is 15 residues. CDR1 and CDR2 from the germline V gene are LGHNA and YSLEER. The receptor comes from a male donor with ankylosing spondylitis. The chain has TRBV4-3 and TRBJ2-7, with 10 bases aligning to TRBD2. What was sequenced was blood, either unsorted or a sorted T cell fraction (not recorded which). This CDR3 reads CASSQDASGGYEQYF. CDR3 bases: TGCGCCAGCAGCCAAGATGCTAGCGGGGGTTACGAGCAGTACTTC.